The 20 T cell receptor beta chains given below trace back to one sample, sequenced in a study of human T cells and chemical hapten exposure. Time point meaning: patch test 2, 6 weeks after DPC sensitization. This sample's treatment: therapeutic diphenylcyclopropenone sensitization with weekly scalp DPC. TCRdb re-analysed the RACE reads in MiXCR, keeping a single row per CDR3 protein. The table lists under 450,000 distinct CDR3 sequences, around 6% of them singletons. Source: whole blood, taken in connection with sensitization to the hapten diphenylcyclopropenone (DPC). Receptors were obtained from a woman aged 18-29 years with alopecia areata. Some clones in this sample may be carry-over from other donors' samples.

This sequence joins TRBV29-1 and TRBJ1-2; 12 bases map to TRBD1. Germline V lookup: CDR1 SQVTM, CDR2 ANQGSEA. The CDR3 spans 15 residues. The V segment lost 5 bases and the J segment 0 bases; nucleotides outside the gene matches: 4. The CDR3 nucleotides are TGCAGCGTTATGGGACAGGGGGCGTCTAACTATGGCTACACCTTC. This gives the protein CSVMGQGASNYGYTF.

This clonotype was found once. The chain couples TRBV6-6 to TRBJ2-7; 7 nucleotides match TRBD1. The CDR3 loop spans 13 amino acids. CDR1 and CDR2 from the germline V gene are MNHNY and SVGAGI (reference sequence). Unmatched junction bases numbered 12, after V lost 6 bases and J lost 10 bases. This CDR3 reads CASSPYRDSKQYF. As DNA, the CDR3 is TGTGCCAGCAGCCCCTACCGGGACAGCAAACAGTACTTC.

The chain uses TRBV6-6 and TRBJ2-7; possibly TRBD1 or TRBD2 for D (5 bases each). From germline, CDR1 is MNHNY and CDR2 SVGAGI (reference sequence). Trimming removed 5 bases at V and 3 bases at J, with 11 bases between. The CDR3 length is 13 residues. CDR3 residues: CASSTGTDYEQYF. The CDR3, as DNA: TGTGCCAGCAGTACCGGGACGGACTACGAGCAGTACTTC.

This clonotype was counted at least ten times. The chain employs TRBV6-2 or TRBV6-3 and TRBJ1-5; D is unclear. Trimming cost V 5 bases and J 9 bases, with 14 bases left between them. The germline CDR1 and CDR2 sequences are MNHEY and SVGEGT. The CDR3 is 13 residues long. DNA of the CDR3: TGTGCCAGCAGTCGCACGTCTAACTGGCCCCAGCATTTT. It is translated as CASSRTSNWPQHF.

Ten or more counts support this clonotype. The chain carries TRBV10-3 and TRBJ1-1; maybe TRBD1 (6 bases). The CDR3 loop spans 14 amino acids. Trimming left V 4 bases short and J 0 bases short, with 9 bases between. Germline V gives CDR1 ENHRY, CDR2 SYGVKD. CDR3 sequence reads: CAISAGQLNTEAFF. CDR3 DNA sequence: TGTGCCATCAGTGCCGGACAGTTGAACACTGAAGCTTTCTTT.

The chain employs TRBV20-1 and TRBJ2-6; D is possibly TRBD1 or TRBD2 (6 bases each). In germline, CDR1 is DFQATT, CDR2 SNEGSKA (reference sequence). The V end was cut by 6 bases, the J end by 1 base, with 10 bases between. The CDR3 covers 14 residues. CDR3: CSARGGSGANVLTF. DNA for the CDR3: TGCAGTGCCCGAGGGGGGTCTGGGGCCAACGTCCTGACTTTC.

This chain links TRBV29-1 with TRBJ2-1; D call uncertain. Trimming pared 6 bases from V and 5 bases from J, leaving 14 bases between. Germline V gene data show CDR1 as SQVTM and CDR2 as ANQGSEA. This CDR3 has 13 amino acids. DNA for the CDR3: TGCAGCGTCACCGGGCCGCCCCACAATGAGCAGTTCTTC. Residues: CSVTGPPHNEQFF.

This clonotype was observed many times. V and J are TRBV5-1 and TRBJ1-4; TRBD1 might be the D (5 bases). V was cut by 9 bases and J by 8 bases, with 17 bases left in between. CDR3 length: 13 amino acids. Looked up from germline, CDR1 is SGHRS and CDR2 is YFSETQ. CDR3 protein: CATRQSSGEKLFF. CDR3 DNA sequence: TGCGCCACCCGACAATCCTCAGGGGAAAAACTGTTTTTT.

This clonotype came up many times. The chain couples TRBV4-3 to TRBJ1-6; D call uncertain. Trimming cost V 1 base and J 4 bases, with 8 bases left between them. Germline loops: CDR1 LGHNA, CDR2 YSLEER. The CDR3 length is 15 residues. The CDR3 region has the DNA TGCGCCAGCAGCCAAGTGCCAGTGTATAATTCACCCCTCCACTTT. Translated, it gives CASSQVPVYNSPLHF.

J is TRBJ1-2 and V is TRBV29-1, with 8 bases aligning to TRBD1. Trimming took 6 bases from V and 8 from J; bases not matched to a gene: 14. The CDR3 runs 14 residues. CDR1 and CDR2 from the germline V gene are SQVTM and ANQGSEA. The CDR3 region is CSVDQNQGAGGYTF. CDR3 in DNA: TGCAGCGTCGATCAAAATCAGGGGGCGGGAGGCTACACCTTC.

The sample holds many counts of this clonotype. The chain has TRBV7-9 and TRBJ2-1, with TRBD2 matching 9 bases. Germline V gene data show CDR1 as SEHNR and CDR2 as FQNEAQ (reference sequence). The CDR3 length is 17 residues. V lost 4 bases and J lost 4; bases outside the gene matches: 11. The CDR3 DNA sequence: TGTGCCAGCAGCTCCGGAGCGGGGGGTATTTGGTACAATGAGCAGTTCTTC. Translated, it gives CASSSGAGGIWYNEQFF.

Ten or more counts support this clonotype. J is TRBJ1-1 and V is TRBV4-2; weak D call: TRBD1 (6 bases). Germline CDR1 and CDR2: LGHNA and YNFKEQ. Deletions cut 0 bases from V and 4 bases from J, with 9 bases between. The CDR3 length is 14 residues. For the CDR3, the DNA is TGTGCCAGCAGCCAAGAGAGGGGGGCCACTGAAGCTTTCTTT. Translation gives CASSQERGATEAFF.

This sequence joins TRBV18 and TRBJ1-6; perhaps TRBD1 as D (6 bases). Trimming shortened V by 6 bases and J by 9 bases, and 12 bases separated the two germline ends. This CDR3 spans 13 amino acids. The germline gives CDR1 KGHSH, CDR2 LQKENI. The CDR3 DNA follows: TGTGCCAGCTCCAATACAGGGAGTTCACCCCTCCACTTT. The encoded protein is CASSNTGSSPLHF. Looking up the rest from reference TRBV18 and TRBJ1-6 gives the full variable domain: NAGVMQNPRHLVRRRGQEARLRCSPMKGHSHVYWYRQLPEEGLKFMVYLQKENIIDESGMPKERFSAEFPKEGPSILRIQQVVRGDSAAYFCASSNTGSSPLHFGNGTRLTVT.

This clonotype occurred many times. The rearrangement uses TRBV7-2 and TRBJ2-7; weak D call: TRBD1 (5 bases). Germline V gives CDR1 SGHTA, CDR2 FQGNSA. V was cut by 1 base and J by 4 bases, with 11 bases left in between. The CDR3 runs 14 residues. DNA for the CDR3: TGTGCCAGCAGCTTAGGGCAGGGTCATTACGAGCAGTACTTC. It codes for CASSLGQGHYEQYF.

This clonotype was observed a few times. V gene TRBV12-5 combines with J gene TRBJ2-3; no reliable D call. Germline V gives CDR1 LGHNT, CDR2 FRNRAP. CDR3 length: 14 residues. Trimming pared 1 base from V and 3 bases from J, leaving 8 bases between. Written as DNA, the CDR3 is TGTGCTAGTGGTTTGGGGTCCCCTACAGATACGCAGTATTTT. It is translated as CASGLGSPTDTQYF.

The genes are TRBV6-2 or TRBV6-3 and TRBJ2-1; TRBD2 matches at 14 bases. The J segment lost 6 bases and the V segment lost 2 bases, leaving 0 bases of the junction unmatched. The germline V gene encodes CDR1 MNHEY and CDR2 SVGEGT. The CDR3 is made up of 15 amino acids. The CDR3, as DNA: TGTGCCAGCAGTTACGGACTAGCGGGGGGCAATGAGCAGTTCTTC. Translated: CASSYGLAGGNEQFF.

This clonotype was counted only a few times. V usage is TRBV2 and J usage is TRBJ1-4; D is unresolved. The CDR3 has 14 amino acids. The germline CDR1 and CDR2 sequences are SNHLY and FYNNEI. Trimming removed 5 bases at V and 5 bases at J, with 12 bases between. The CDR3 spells CASSMWGSNEKLFF. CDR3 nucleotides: TGTGCCAGCAGTATGTGGGGATCAAATGAAAAACTGTTTTTT.

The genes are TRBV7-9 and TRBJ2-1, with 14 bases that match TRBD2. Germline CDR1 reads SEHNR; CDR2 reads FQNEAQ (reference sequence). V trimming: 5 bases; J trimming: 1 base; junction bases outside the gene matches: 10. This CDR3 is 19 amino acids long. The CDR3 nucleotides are TGTGCCAGCAGCCCCGGGACTAGCGGGGGACCCGAATCCTACAATGAGCAGTTCTTC. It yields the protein CASSPGTSGGPESYNEQFF.

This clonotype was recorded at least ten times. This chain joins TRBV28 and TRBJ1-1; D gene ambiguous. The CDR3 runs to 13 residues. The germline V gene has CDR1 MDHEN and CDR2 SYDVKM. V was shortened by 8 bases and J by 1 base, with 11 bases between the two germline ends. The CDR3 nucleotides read TGTGCCAGCGGGAGACCCACGAACACTGAAGCTTTCTTT. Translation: CASGRPTNTEAFF.

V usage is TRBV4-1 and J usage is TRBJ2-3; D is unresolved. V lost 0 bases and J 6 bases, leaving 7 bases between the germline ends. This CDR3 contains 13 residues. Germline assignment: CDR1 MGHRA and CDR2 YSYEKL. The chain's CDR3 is CASSQDGADTQYF. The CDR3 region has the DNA TGCGCCAGCAGCCAAGATGGAGCCGATACGCAGTATTTT.